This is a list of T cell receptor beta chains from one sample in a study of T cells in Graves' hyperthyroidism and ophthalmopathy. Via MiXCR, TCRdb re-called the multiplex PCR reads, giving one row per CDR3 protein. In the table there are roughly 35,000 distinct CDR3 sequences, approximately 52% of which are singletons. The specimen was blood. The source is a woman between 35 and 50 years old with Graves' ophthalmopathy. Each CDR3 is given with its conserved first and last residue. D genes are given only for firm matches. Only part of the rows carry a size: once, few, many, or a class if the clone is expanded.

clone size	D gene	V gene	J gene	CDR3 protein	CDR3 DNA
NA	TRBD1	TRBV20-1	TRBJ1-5	CSASVTGGRETQHF	TGCAGTGCTAGTGTGACAGGGGGCCGAGAGACCCAGCATTTT
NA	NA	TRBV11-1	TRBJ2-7	CASSSDRRGSYERYF	TGTGCCAGCAGCTCTGACAGGCGGGGGTCCTACGAGCGGTACTTC
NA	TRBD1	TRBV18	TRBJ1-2	CASSPYGTGVGGYTF	TGTGCCAGCTCACCATACGGGACAGGGGTCGGGGGCTACACCTTC
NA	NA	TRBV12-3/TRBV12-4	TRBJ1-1	CASSLSGGEAFF	TGTGCCAGCAGTTTATCGGGGGGTGAAGCTTTCTTT
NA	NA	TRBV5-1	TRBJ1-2	CASRQGLSYGYTF	TGCGCCAGCAGACAGGGTCTATCCTATGGCTACACCTTC
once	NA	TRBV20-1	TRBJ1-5	CSARGQVAYEHF	TGCAGTGCTAGAGGGCAGGTTGCCTACGAGCATTTT
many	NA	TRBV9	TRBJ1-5	CASSAELGPNQPQHF	TGTGCCAGCAGCGCCGAGCTAGGGCCCAATCAGCCCCAGCATTTT
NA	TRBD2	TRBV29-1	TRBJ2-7	CSVDSGLAGYEQYF	TGCAGCGTTGACTCGGGACTAGCGGGCTACGAGCAGTACTTC
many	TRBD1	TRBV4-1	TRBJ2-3	CASSQASGGDTQYF	TGCGCCAGCAGCCAAGCTTCAGGGGGAGATACGCAGTATTTT
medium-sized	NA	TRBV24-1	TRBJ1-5	CATSDGTPDFNQPQHF	TGTGCCACCAGTGACGGGACCCCTGACTTCAATCAGCCCCAGCATTTT
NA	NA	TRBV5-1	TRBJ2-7	CASSKNSYEQYF	TGCGCCAGCAGCAAGAACTCCTACGAGCAGTACTTC